The source of this TCR beta chain is a study of cytomegalovirus exposure and HLA in healthy donors. Study as a whole: An analysis done earlier identified 117 million unique TCR beta sequences from about 179 million T cells. Study findings and constraints: It is likely that the observed cluster of highly shared sequence variants was a sequencing artifact.

This clone has just a few counts. The antigen is undetermined. The PCR employed 60 Vbeta primers together with 13 Jbeta primers. TCRdb keeps only in-frame clones here, not all; method: immunoSEQ multiplex PCR. The sample has 150,000 to 200,000 clones, roughly 70% seen once. The material sequenced was PBMCs. This receptor was obtained from a woman aged 25 to 39 in good health and CMV-seronegative.

Here the CDR3 DNA reads TGTGCCAGCAGTCCTCGCGGGGGGGCGGATGCTTTCTTT. Encoded protein: CASSPRGGADAFF. The chain employs TRBV7-6 and TRBJ1-1, with D perhaps TRBD1 (6 bases). CDR3 length: 13 amino acids. V was shortened by 6 bases and J by 11 bases, with 19 bases between the two germline ends. Germline assignment: CDR1 SGHVS and CDR2 FNYEAQ.